These 7 T cell receptor beta chains originate from one sample sequenced in a study of blood T cell repertoires in COVID-19. This table comes from immunoSEQ multiplex PCR, and its TCRdb copy is limited to in-frame clones, with some not included. The sample carries some 43,000 clones, approximately 88% recorded once. Sequencing was done on a sample of peripheral blood. The source is a man aged 55 to 70 with active COVID-19.

This CDR3 is CATSDFKAGGLEDTQYF. The CDR3 DNA sequence: TGTGCCACCAGTGATTTCAAAGCGGGGGGGCTCGAAGATACGCAGTATTTT. The V call is TRBV24-1, the J call TRBJ2-3; 10 positions agree with TRBD2. V lost 1 base and J lost 5; bases outside the gene matches: 8. Germline V gene lookup returns CDR1 KGHDR and CDR2 SFDVKD. CDR3 length: 17 residues.

The rearrangement joins TRBV6-5 to TRBJ2-7; 7 positions agree with TRBD1. Unmatched junction bases numbered 1, after V lost 3 bases and J lost 2 bases. The CDR3 runs to 13 residues. Looked up from germline, CDR1 is MNHEY and CDR2 is SVGAGI. The CDR3 region is CASSYDRAYEQYF. The CDR3 DNA is TGTGCCAGCAGTTATGACAGGGCCTACGAGCAGTACTTC.

The rearrangement uses TRBV18 and TRBJ2-5; 8 bases match TRBD1. Germline CDR1 is KGHSH and CDR2 is LQKENI. The CDR3 runs 14 residues. J gave up 3 bases and V 6 bases, and 6 bases lay outside the gene matches. The CDR3 region has the DNA TGTGCCAGCTCCCTGGGACAGGCAGAAGAGACCCAGTACTTC. Translation gives CASSLGQAEETQYF. The full variable domain, rest sourced from reference TRBV18 and TRBJ2-5, is NAGVMQNPRHLVRRRGQEARLRCSPMKGHSHVYWYRQLPEEGLKFMVYLQKENIIDESGMPKERFSAEFPKEGPSILRIQQVVRGDSAAYFCASSLGQAEETQYFGPGTRLLVL.

This chain joins TRBV5-1 and TRBJ1-3; tentative D call: TRBD1 (6 bases). CDR1 and CDR2 (germline): SGHRS, YFSETQ. This CDR3 has 16 amino acids. The V end was cut by 7 bases, the J end by 0 bases, with 17 bases between. CDR3 sequence (DNA): TGCGCCAGCCACGGGACAAATTCATACTCTGGAAACACCATATATTTT. It is translated as CASHGTNSYSGNTIYF.

The DNA for the CDR3 is TGTGCCAGCTCCCTGGTATTGGCGGGACTCTATGAGCAGTACTTC. It encodes CASSLVLAGLYEQYF. The rearrangement links TRBV28 to TRBJ2-7; TRBD2 is a possible D gene (6 bases). The CDR3 extends over 15 amino acids. The ends were cut back, 8 bases at V and 7 bases at J, with 24 bases in the middle. Germline V gene sequence: CDR1 MDHEN, CDR2 SYDVKM. The full variable domain, in which reference TRBV28 and TRBJ2-7 provide the parts outside the CDR3, is DVKVTQSSRYLVKRTGEKVFLECVQDMDHENMFWYRQDPGLGLRLIYFSYDVKMKEKGDIPEGYSVSREKKERFSLILESASTNQTSMYLCASSLVLAGLYEQYFGPGTRLTVT.

The chain carries TRBV15 and TRBJ2-1; weak D call: TRBD2 (5 bases). Germline CDR1 is LNHNV and CDR2 is YYDKDF (reference sequence). CDR3 length: 13 amino acids. The ends were cut back, 3 bases at V and 7 bases at J, with 10 bases in the middle. The CDR3 reads CATSSRRENEQFF. CDR3 in DNA: TGTGCCACCAGCAGTAGACGGGAAAATGAGCAGTTCTTC.

This clone showed up just once. Here the CDR3 DNA reads TGTGCCAGCAGCCAAGTTTTGGGACAATCGAACACTGAAGCTTTCTTT. It yields the protein CASSQVLGQSNTEAFF. J is TRBJ1-1 and V is TRBV14; a possible D gene is TRBD1 (6 bases). The CDR3 contains 16 residues. The germline V gene has CDR1 SGHDN and CDR2 FVKESK. V was shortened by 1 base and J by 1 base, with 13 bases between the two germline ends. The entire variable domain, with the rest obtained from reference TRBV14 and TRBJ1-1, is as follows: EAGVTQFPSHSVIEKGQTVTLRCDPISGHDNLYWYRRVMGKEIKFLLHFVKESKQDESGMPNNRFLAERTGGTYSTLKVQPAELEDSGVYFCASSQVLGQSNTEAFFGQGTRLTVV.